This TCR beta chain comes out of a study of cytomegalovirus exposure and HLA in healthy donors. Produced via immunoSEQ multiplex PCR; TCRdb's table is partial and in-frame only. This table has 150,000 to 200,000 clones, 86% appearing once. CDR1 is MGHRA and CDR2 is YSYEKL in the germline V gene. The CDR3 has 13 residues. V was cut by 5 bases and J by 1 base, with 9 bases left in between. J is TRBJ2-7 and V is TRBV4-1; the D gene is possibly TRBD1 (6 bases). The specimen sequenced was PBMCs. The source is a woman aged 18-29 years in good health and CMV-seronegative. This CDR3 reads CASSSDRSYEQYF. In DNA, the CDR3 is TGCGCCAGCAGCTCAGACAGGTCCTACGAGCAGTACTTC.